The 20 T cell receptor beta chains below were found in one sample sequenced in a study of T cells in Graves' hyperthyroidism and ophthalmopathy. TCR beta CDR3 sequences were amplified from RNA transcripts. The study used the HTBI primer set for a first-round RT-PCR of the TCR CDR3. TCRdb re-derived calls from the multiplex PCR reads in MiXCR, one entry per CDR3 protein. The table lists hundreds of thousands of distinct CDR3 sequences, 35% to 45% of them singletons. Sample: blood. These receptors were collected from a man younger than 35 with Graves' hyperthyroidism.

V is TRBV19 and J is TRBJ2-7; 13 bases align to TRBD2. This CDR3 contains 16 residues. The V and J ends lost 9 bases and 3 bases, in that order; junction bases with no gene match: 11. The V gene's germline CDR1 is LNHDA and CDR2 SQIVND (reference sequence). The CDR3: CASSPGGTSGNYEQYF. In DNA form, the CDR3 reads TGTGCCAGCAGCCCGGGAGGGACTAGCGGGAACTACGAGCAGTACTTC.

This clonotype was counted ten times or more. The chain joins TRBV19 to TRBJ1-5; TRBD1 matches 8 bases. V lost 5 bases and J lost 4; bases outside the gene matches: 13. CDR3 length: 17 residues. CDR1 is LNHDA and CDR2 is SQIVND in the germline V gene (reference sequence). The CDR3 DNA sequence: TGTGCCAGTAGTGGAGCCGCGGGACAGGTCAGGAATCAGCCCCAGCATTTT. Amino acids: CASSGAAGQVRNQPQHF.

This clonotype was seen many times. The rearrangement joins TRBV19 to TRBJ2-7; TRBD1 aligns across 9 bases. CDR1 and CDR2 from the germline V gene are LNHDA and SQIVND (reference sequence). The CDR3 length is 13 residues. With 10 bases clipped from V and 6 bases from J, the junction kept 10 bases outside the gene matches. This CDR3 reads CATGTGRRTEQYF. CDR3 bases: TGTGCCACCGGGACAGGGCGGAGGACCGAGCAGTACTTC. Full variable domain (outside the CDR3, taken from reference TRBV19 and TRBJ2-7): DGGITQSPKYLFRKEGQNVTLSCEQNLNHDAMYWYRQDPGQGLRLIYYSQIVNDFQKGDIAEGYSVSREKKESFPLTVTSAQKNPTAFYLCATGTGRRTEQYFGPGTRLTVT.

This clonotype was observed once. CDR3 in amino acids: CSARAQGGAFF. The CDR3 region has the DNA TGCAGTGCTAGGGCACAGGGGGGGGCTTTCTTT. The chain recombines TRBV20-1 with TRBJ1-1, with 8 bases lining up with TRBD1. The junction had 5 bases not matched to a gene; V was cut back by 3 bases and J by 11 bases. The CDR3 consists of 11 residues. Per the germline V gene, CDR1 is DFQATT and CDR2 is SNEGSKA (reference sequence).

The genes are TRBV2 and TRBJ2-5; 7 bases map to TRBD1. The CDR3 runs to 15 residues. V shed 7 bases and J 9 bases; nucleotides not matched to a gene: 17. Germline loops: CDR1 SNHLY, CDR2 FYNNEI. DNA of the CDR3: TGTGCCAGCAACCACTTGGGACAACCAGGGGGACCCCAGTACTTC. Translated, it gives CASNHLGQPGGPQYF.

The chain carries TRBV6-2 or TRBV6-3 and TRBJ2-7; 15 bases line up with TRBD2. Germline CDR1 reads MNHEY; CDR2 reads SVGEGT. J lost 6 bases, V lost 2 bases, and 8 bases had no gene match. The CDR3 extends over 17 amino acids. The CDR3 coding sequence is TGTGCCAGCAGTTACCTTTCCTGGACTAGCGGGAGGGGCGAGCAGTACTTC. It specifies CASSYLSWTSGRGEQYF.

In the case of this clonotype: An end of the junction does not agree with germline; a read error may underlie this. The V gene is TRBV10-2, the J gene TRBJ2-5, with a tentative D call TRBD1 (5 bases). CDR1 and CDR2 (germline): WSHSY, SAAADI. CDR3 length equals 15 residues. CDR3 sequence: CASSYFDSLAETQYF. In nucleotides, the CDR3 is TGTGCCAGCAGTTACTTCGACAGTCTCGCGGAGACCCAGTACTTC.

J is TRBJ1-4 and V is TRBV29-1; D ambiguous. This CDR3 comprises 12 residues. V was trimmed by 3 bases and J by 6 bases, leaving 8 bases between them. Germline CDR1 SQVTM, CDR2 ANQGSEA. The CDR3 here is CSVDSTDEKLFF. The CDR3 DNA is TGCAGCGTTGACTCCACGGATGAAAAACTGTTTTTT.

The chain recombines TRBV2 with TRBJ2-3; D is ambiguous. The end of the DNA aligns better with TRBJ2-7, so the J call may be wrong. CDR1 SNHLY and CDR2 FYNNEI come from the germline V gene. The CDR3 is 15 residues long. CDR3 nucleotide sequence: TGTGCCAGCAGCTTTAGGACCCTCGCGGCAGATACGCAGTACTTC. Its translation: CASSFRTLAADTQYF.

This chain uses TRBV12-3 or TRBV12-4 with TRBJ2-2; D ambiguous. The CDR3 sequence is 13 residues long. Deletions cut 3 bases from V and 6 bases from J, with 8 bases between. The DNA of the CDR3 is TGTGCCAGCAGTTTGAAGGCCTCCGGGGAGCTGTTTTTT. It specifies CASSLKASGELFF.

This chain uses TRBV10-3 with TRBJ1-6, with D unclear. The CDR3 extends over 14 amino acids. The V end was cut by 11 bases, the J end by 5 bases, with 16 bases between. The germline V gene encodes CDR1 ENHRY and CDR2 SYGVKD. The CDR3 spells CAPSQWKDNSPLHF. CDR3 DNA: TGTGCCCCCAGTCAGTGGAAAGATAATTCACCCCTCCACTTT.

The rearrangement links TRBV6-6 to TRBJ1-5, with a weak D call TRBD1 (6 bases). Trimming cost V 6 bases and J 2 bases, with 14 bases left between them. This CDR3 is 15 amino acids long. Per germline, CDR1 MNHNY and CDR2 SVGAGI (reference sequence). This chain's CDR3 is CASSKGGDGNQPQHF. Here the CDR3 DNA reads TGTGCCAGCAGCAAGGGGGGTGACGGCAATCAGCCCCAGCATTTT.

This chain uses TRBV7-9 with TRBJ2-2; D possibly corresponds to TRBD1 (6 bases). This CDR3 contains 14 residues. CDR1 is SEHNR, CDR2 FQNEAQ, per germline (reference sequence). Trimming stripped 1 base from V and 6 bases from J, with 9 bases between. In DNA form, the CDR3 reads TGTGCCAGCAGCTTAGAGGGGGTGTCCGGGGAGCTGTTTTTT. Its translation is CASSLEGVSGELFF.

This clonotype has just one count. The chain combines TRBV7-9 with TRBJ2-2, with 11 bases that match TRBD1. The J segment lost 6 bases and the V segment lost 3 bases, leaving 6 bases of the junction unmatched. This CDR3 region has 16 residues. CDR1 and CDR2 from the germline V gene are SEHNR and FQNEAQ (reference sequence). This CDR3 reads CASSLAGTGGAGELFF. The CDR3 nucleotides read TGTGCCAGCAGCTTGGCCGGGACAGGGGGTGCCGGGGAGCTGTTTTTT.

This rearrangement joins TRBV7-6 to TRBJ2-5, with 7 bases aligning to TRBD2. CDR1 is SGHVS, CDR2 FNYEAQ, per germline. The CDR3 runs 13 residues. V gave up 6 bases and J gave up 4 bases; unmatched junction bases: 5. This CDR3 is CASRGGPGETQYF. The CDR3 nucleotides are TGTGCCAGCAGGGGAGGGCCGGGAGAGACCCAGTACTTC.

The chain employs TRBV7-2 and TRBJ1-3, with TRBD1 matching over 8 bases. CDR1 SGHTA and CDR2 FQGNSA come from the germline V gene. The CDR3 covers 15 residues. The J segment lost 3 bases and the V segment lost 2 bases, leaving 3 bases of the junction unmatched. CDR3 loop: CASSLQGAYGNTIYF. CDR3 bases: TGTGCCAGCAGCTTACAGGGGGCATATGGAAACACCATATATTTT. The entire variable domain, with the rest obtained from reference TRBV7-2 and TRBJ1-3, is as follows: GAGVSQSPSNKVTEKGKDVELRCDPISGHTALYWYRQSLGQGLEFLIYFQGNSAPDKSGLPSDRFSAERTGGSVSTLTIQRTQQEDSAVYLCASSLQGAYGNTIYFGEGSWLTVV.

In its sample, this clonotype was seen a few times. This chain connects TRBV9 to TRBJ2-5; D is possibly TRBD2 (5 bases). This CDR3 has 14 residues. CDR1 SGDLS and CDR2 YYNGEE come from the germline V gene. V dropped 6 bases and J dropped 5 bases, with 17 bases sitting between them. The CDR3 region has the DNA TGTGCCAGCAACCCCGGGATCTCGGCGGAGACCCAGTACTTC. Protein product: CASNPGISAETQYF. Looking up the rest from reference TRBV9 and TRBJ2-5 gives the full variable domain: DSGVTQTPKHLITATGQRVTLRCSPRSGDLSVYWYQQSLDQGLQFLIQYYNGEERAKGNILERFSAQQFPDLHSELNLSSLELGDSALYFCASNPGISAETQYFGPGTRLLVL.

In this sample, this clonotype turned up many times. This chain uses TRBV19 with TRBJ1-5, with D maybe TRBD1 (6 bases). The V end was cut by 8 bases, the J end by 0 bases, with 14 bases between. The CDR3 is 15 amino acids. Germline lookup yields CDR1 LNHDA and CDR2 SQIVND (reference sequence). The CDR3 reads CASGGGVYSNQPQHF. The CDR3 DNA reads TGTGCCAGTGGGGGCGGGGTTTATAGCAATCAGCCCCAGCATTTT.

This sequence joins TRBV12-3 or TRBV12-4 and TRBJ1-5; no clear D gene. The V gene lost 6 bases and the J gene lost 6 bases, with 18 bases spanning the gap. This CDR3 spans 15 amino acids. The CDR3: CASSPGPGRGQPQHF. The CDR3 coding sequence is TGTGCCAGCAGCCCCGGGCCCGGCCGGGGTCAGCCCCAGCATTTT.

The CDR3 sequence is CASSPAGARMNTEAFF. CDR3 coding DNA: TGTGCCAGCAGCCCGGCGGGGGCAAGGATGAACACTGAAGCTTTCTTT. The rearrangement links TRBV5-6 to TRBJ1-1, with D tentatively TRBD1 (6 bases). Per the germline V gene, CDR1 is SGHDT and CDR2 is YYEEEE. The V and J ends lost 4 bases and 0 bases respectively, with 16 bases between them. The CDR3 is 16 residues long.